This T cell receptor (beta chain) originates from a study of cytomegalovirus exposure and HLA in healthy donors. Overall study findings and caveats: Some TCR beta chains (roughly 160 of them) were listed as cytomegalovirus-associated. Rarity marked most TCR sequences, yet some public TCRs occurred in many donors. Specific recognition of CMV antigens was confirmed in vitro for a few chains (all CMV-associated).

Germline V gene sequence: CDR1 MNHNS, CDR2 SASEGT. The CDR3 totals 15 residues. J gave up 4 bases and V 1 base, and 1 base lay outside the gene matches. This clone was counted at least ten times. Its antigen is currently unknown. Libraries were prepared by immunoSEQ multiplex PCR; TCRdb keeps only in-frame clonotypes and omits some of them. The sample has roughly 150,000 clones, around 92% seen once. This receptor was taken from a man aged 18-30 years in good health and CMV-seropositive. The sample taken for sequencing was PBMCs. The chain uses TRBV6-1 and TRBJ2-3; TRBD1 agrees at 11 bases. This CDR3 is CASSEGTGGADTQYF. CDR3 DNA sequence: TGTGCCAGCAGTGAAGGGACAGGGGGCGCAGATACGCAGTATTTT.